Sequencing of this TCR beta chain was carried out in a study of prognosis after radiotherapy for stage I lung cancer. Turning to the study itself: Medical inoperability was considered to apply to all enrolled non-small cell lung cancer patients.

CDR3 length equals 18 residues. Germline CDR1 is LNHNV and CDR2 is YYDKDF (reference sequence). Comment on this clonotype: Its target is unknown. Compared with germline, one end of the junction differs, possibly owing to a read error.

Researchers used two-round multiplex PCR to amplify TCR beta CDR3 starting from genomic DNA. First-round PCR, the initial amplification, used primers specific to each TRBV and TRBJ gene. TCRdb processed the multiplex PCR reads anew with MiXCR; each CDR3 protein has one entry. This sample yields some 19,000 distinct CDR3 sequences, of which about 46% are seen a single time; 32% belongs to the top ten. Regarding the study as a whole: Gene usage of TRBV and TRBJ reportedly differed between patients with and without metastases.

This TCR came from a donor of 50 years or more with non-small cell lung cancer. Sequences were derived from PBMCs, sampled before or after stereotactic body radiation therapy (not recorded which). This sequence joins TRBV15 and TRBJ2-2; 11 bases match TRBD1. This CDR3 reads CATSRVGGQGAFTGEPFF. The DNA for the CDR3 is TGTGCCACCAGCAGAGTAGGCGGACAGGGGGCTTTTACCGGGGAGCCGTTTTTT.